A selection of T cell receptor beta chains follows, all from one sample in a study of blood T cell repertoires in COVID-19. Profiled with immunoSEQ multiplex PCR; TCRdb holds only in-frame clones, not every one. The sample contains 300,000 to 400,000 clones, about 88% of which appear only once. What was sequenced was peripheral blood. The receptors come from a human donor in a cohort sampled during active COVID-19. The CDR3 runs from the conserved cysteine through the conserved F or W. Fields, in order: J gene, clone size, V gene, D gene, CDR3 DNA, CDR3 protein. The D gene is left open where the match is weak. For some rows the clone size is stated as once, few or many, or as a class when expanded; others skip it.

TRBJ2-7	NA	TRBV30	NA	TGTGCCTGGAGTACATGGGCCTCCTACGAGCAGTACTTC	CAWSTWASYEQYF
TRBJ2-7	NA	TRBV7-9	NA	TGTGCCAGCAGTAATCCCTCGGGGGAGCAGTACTTC	CASSNPSGEQYF
TRBJ1-2	NA	TRBV7-9	TRBD1	TGTGCCAGCAGCTTAGGGGGACAGGGGAGCTACACCTTC	CASSLGGQGSYTF
TRBJ1-6	NA	TRBV2	NA	TGTGCCAGCGGAGCCCAGGGGCAATCACCCCTCCACTTT	CASGAQGQSPLHF
TRBJ1-4	many	TRBV6-5	TRBD1	TGTGCCAGCAGTCCGGACAGGGAGGCAGAAAAACTGTTTTTT	CASSPDREAEKLFF
TRBJ1-1	NA	TRBV19	TRBD1	TGTGCCAGTAGTATGGTGACAGGGGAGGTGAACACTGAAGCTTTCTTT	CASSMVTGEVNTEAFF
TRBJ2-1	once	TRBV14	NA	TGTGCCAGCAGCCAAGGCCAGGCAACCCGCAATGAGCAGTTCTTC	CASSQGQATRNEQFF
TRBJ1-1	few	TRBV7-3	NA	TGTGCCAGCAGCTTATACGAGGGAAGTACTGAAGCTTTCTTT	CASSLYEGSTEAFF
TRBJ2-1	NA	TRBV11-2	NA	TGTGCCAGCAGCCCAACTCTTGAGAACTACAATGAGCAGTTCTTC	CASSPTLENYNEQFF
TRBJ1-3	NA	TRBV15	TRBD1	TGTGCCACCAGCAGAGAAGGGTTATGGACAGGGCGCGACACCATATATTTT	CATSREGLWTGRDTIYF